The T cell receptor beta chain under discussion was sequenced for a study of shared clonotypes between healthy human individuals. At the level of the study: For every donor, three CD4 naive, three CD4 memory, two CD8 naive and one CD8 memory plates were used.

Notes on this clone: Its matching antigen is unknown.

Study-wide findings and caveats: Memory subsets had estimated richness that was generally smaller than that of naive subsets.

The data were produced by immunoSEQ multiplex PCR, yet TCRdb's version contains in-frame clones alone and is incomplete. The sample contains some 580,000 clones, nearly 98% of which appear only once. Naive CD8 cells lacked CD45RO, underwent positive selection for CCR7 and left out terminally differentiated effector memory CD45RA+ cells. The study drew all its donors from Caucasian adults living in Nashville, Tennessee. Trimming removed 9 bases from V and 1 base from J, with 12 bases in between. Germline CDR1 and CDR2: SEHNR and FQNEAQ (reference sequence). The CDR3 is 14 residues long. The chain uses TRBV7-9 and TRBJ2-2, with a tentative D call TRBD1 (6 bases). The sample was naive CD8+ T cells sorted from blood. This TCR was recovered from a man younger than 45 in good health. CDR3 sequence: CASLDSLNTGELFF. CDR3 nucleotides: TGTGCCAGTCTGGACAGCTTGAACACCGGGGAGCTGTTTTTT.